The 20 T cell receptor beta chains below come from one sample, sequenced in a study of blood T cell repertoires in COVID-19. Profiled with immunoSEQ multiplex PCR; TCRdb holds only in-frame clones, not every one. The table shows around 130,000 clones, with 80% to 85% occurring only once. Sample: peripheral blood. The receptor source for this set is a man aged 55 to 70 with acute or convalescent COVID-19.

The chain has TRBV6-5 and TRBJ2-7; the match to TRBD1 covers 12 bases. The trim removed 7 bases at V and 7 bases at J, leaving 8 bases unmatched. The CDR3 is 14 amino acids. Germline CDR1 MNHEY, CDR2 SVGAGI. DNA for the CDR3: TGTGCCAGCATAGGGGGACAGGGGGCGCGGGAGCAGTACTTC. It yields the protein CASIGGQGAREQYF.

There are a few counts of this clone. Additional DNA sequences in this sample encode the identical CDR3. This chain joins TRBV5-1 and TRBJ2-5, with D possibly TRBD1 on 5 matching bases. From germline, CDR1 is SGHRS and CDR2 YFSETQ. The CDR3 loop spans 14 amino acids. The V end lost 1 base, the J end lost 3 bases, and 10 bases lay between the germline ends. The CDR3 coding sequence is TGCGCCAGCAGCTTGACAGGTGATGAAGAGACCCAGTACTTC. Translating it yields CASSLTGDEETQYF.

This chain connects TRBV23-1 to TRBJ1-2, with D tentatively TRBD1 (6 bases). TRBV23-1 is reported as an ORF; its role is uncertain. Trimming took 4 bases from V and 8 from J, leaving 14 bases between them. The CDR3 is made up of 13 amino acids. The CDR3 DNA reads TGCGCCAGCAGTCCCGGACAGTTCGGGGGCTACACCTTC. Encoded protein: CASSPGQFGGYTF.

The chain has TRBV19 and TRBJ2-7, with 7 bases aligning to TRBD2. Germline V gene lookup returns CDR1 LNHDA and CDR2 SQIVND (reference sequence). This CDR3 comprises 14 residues. Unmatched junction bases numbered 5, after V lost 0 bases and J lost 6 bases. CDR3 region: CASSIDRGGGEQYF. CDR3 nucleotide sequence: TGTGCCAGTAGTATAGATCGCGGGGGAGGCGAGCAGTACTTC.

Worth noting for this clone: At the DNA level, this CDR3 is encoded by other sequences in the same sample as well. V gene TRBV5-1 combines with J gene TRBJ2-7; 13 bases align to TRBD2. The V gene end was trimmed by 1 base and the J gene end by 2 bases; junction bases not matched to a gene: 0. The CDR3 length is 15 residues. Germline loops: CDR1 SGHRS, CDR2 YFSETQ. CDR3 sequence (DNA): TGCGCCAGCAGCTTGACTAGCGGGGGGGCCTACGAGCAGTACTTC. Its translation: CASSLTSGGAYEQYF.

This clone was seen more than once but under ten times. The chain is built from TRBV6-2 or TRBV6-3 and TRBJ1-2, with TRBD1 matching over 8 bases. The V gene's germline CDR1 is MNHEY and CDR2 SVGEGT. The ends lost 6 bases at V and 4 bases at J; junction bases unmatched: 10. CDR3 length: 15 amino acids. The CDR3, as DNA: TGTGCCAGCAGCGGAGGGGACAGGTCCTTCTATGGCTACACCTTC. Translating gives CASSGGDRSFYGYTF.

This clone was picked up a small number of times. The chain combines TRBV2 with TRBJ1-5; no firm D call. The CDR3 length is 14 residues. V was trimmed by 3 bases and J by 1 base, leaving 7 bases between them. Germline loops: CDR1 SNHLY, CDR2 FYNNEI. CDR3 DNA sequence: TGTGCCAGCAGTGATGTACAGAGCAATCAGCCCCAGCATTTT. Its protein is CASSDVQSNQPQHF. Drawing the rest from reference TRBV2 and TRBJ1-5, the complete variable domain is EPEVTQTPSHQVTQMGQEVILRCVPISNHLYFYWYRQILGQKVEFLVSFYNNEISEKSEIFDDQFSVERPDGSNFTLKIRSTKLEDSAMYFCASSDVQSNQPQHFGDGTRLSIL.

The chain uses TRBV19 and TRBJ1-2; 7 nucleotides line up with TRBD1. The CDR3 contains 14 residues. J gave up 7 bases and V 5 bases, and 10 bases lay outside the gene matches. Germline CDR1 is LNHDA and CDR2 is SQIVND (reference sequence). The CDR3 loop is CASSQPGTEVGYTF. As DNA, the CDR3 is TGTGCCAGTAGTCAACCGGGGACAGAGGTTGGCTACACCTTC.

V gene TRBV18 combines with J gene TRBJ2-7; D might be TRBD1 (5 bases). The CDR3 spans 13 residues. Trimming stripped 0 bases from V and 2 bases from J, with 5 bases between. Germline V gene sequence: CDR1 KGHSH, CDR2 LQKENI. The CDR3 is CASSPPTAYEQYF. As DNA, the CDR3 is TGTGCCAGCTCACCACCGACAGCCTACGAGCAGTACTTC.

The chain couples TRBV5-6 to TRBJ2-2; TRBD1 is a possible D gene (6 bases). This CDR3 is 18 amino acids long. Germline V CDR1 and CDR2: SGHDT, YYEEEE. V was cut by 0 bases and J by 5 bases, with 20 bases left in between. The CDR3 here is CASSLADVGATRTGELFF. DNA of the CDR3: TGTGCCAGCAGCTTGGCTGATGTGGGGGCTACTAGGACCGGGGAGCTGTTTTTT. Variable domain in full (rest from reference TRBV5-6 and TRBJ2-2): DAGVTQSPTHLIKTRGQQVTLRCSPKSGHDTVSWYQQALGQGPQFIFQYYEEEERQRGNFPDRFSGHQFPNYSSELNVNALLLGDSALYLCASSLADVGATRTGELFFGEGSRLTVL.

The gene calls are TRBV25-1 and TRBJ2-3; 11 positions agree with TRBD2. Germline lookup yields CDR1 MGHDK and CDR2 SYGVNS. Unmatched junction bases numbered 10, after V lost 8 bases and J lost 6 bases. The CDR3 contains 15 residues. CDR3 region: CASRNSGGAGDTQYF. CDR3 nucleotide sequence: TGTGCCAGCCGCAATAGCGGGGGGGCCGGGGATACGCAGTATTTT.

The V call is TRBV6-2 or TRBV6-3, the J call TRBJ2-1, with 8 bases fitting TRBD2. Losses at the gene ends were 2 bases for V and 8 bases for J; bases not matched to a gene: 5. The CDR3 runs to 14 residues. Germline loops: CDR1 MNHEY, CDR2 SVGEGT. CDR3 nucleotides: TGTGCCAGCAGTTACCAGCGGGGGTTTGATGAGCAGTTCTTC. It yields the protein CASSYQRGFDEQFF.

The genes are TRBV29-1 and TRBJ2-7; 7 bases are a match to TRBD1. CDR3 size: 14 residues. CDR1 SQVTM and CDR2 ANQGSEA come from the germline V gene. The trim removed 4 bases at V and 2 bases at J, leaving 8 bases unmatched. The CDR3 loop is CSVVRTGLTYEQYF. In DNA, the CDR3 is TGCAGCGTTGTCCGGACAGGCCTGACCTACGAGCAGTACTTC.

The chain couples TRBV12-3 or TRBV12-4 to TRBJ1-1; maybe TRBD1 (6 bases). CDR3 length equals 12 residues. Trimming stripped 5 bases from V and 11 bases from J, with 15 bases between. This CDR3 reads CASSGAGGDAFF. The CDR3 bases are TGTGCCAGCAGTGGGGCGGGGGGCGACGCTTTCTTT.

This clone was picked up a small number of times. The chain carries TRBV28 and TRBJ1-4; D is unclear. Germline loops: CDR1 MDHEN, CDR2 SYDVKM. Trimming left V 5 bases short and J 8 bases short, with 15 bases between. The CDR3 runs 14 residues. CDR3 amino acids: CASSTGPIREKLFF. The CDR3, as DNA: TGTGCCAGCAGTACGGGTCCCATACGGGAAAAACTGTTTTTT. Full variable domain (missing parts from reference TRBV28 and TRBJ1-4): DVKVTQSSRYLVKRTGEKVFLECVQDMDHENMFWYRQDPGLGLRLIYFSYDVKMKEKGDIPEGYSVSREKKERFSLILESASTNQTSMYLCASSTGPIREKLFFGSGTQLSVL.

The chain combines TRBV9 with TRBJ1-1, with 10 bases matching TRBD1. Germline CDR1 is SGDLS and CDR2 is YYNGEE. This CDR3 is 16 amino acids long. Trimming took 0 bases from V and 4 from J; bases not matched to a gene: 6. In DNA, the CDR3 is TGTGCCAGCAGCGTAGGGGACAGGGGAAGGGGCACTGAAGCTTTCTTT. It encodes CASSVGDRGRGTEAFF. Variable domain in full (rest from reference TRBV9 and TRBJ1-1): DSGVTQTPKHLITATGQRVTLRCSPRSGDLSVYWYQQSLDQGLQFLIQYYNGEERAKGNILERFSAQQFPDLHSELNLSSLELGDSALYFCASSVGDRGRGTEAFFGQGTRLTVV.

This chain connects TRBV29-1 to TRBJ1-3; D remains unclear. Trimming left V 5 bases short and J 0 bases short, with 5 bases between. Germline CDR1 SQVTM, CDR2 ANQGSEA. This CDR3 region has 12 residues. DNA for the CDR3: TGCAGCGTTCGGAGCTCTGGAAACACCATATATTTT. It is translated as CSVRSSGNTIYF.

The rearrangement links TRBV6-5 to TRBJ2-2; 8 nucleotides match TRBD2. The CDR3 contains 14 residues. V shed 8 bases and J 7 bases; nucleotides not matched to a gene: 9. Germline-derived CDR1 and CDR2 are MNHEY and SVGAGI. The CDR3 sequence: CASSGLAGGGELFF. In nucleotides, the CDR3 is TGTGCCAGCTCCGGACTAGCTGGGGGCGGGGAGCTGTTTTTT.

V gene TRBV5-1 combines with J gene TRBJ2-7, with a weak D call TRBD2 (6 bases). The CDR3 length is 15 residues. Per germline, CDR1 SGHRS and CDR2 YFSETQ. With 4 bases removed from V and 3 bases from J, the gap between germline ends came to 17 bases. DNA for the CDR3: TGCGCCAGCAGCATAGCGGATCCCTCATTCTACGAGCAGTACTTC. Protein product: CASSIADPSFYEQYF.

The V gene is TRBV19, the J gene TRBJ1-1, with a possible D match to TRBD1 (5 bases). This CDR3 is 14 amino acids long. V was shortened by 6 bases and J by 1 base, with 12 bases between the two germline ends. CDR1 and CDR2 (germline): LNHDA, SQIVND (reference sequence). The CDR3 region is CASSPGGRNTEAFF. The CDR3 DNA is TGTGCCAGTAGCCCCGGGGGAAGGAACACTGAAGCTTTCTTT.